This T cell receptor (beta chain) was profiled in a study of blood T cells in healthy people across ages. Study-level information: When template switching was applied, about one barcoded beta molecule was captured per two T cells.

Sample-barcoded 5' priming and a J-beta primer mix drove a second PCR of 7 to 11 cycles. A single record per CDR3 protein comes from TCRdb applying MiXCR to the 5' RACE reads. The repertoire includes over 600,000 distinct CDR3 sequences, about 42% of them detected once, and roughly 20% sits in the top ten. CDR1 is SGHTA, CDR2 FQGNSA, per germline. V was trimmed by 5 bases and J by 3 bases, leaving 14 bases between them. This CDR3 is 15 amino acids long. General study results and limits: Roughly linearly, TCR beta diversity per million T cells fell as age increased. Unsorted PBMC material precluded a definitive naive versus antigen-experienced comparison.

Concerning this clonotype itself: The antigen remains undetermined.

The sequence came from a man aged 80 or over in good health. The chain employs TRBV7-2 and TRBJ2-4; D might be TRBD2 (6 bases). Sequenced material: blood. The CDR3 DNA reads TGTGCCAGCAGCGGAGACGGGACTCTCAAAAACATTCAGTACTTC. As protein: CASSGDGTLKNIQYF.